Listed below are T cell receptor beta chains from one sample, sequenced in a study of CD8 T cells in ankylosing spondylitis. TCRdb processed the 5' RACE reads anew with MiXCR; each CDR3 protein has one entry. The table shows 450,000 or so distinct CDR3 sequences, with roughly a quarter occurring only once. Specimen: blood, either unsorted or a sorted T cell fraction (not recorded which). These receptors all stem from a male donor with ankylosing spondylitis. Each CDR3 is given with its conserved first and last residue. A D gene is named only where the DNA matches it firmly. Some rows mark clone size as missing; the rest say once, few, many or name a class of expanded clone.

clone_size	v_call	j_call	d_call	cdr3_aa	cdr3_nt
-	TRBV20-1	TRBJ2-1	TRBD2	CSARFFSGSAYNEQFF	TGCAGTGCTAGATTTTTTAGCGGGAGTGCCTACAATGAGCAGTTCTTC
-	TRBV6-2/TRBV6-3	TRBJ2-1	TRBD2	CASSSAGGPYNEQFF	TGTGCCAGCAGTTCGGCGGGAGGGCCCTACAATGAGCAGTTCTTC
-	TRBV5-1	TRBJ2-1	-	CASGLGSGSYNEQFF	TGCGCCAGCGGCTTAGGGTCGGGCTCCTACAATGAGCAGTTCTTC
few	TRBV7-9	TRBJ2-3	TRBD2	CASSSSSGGTDTQYF	TGTGCCAGCAGCTCTTCTAGCGGGGGCACAGATACGCAGTATTTT
-	TRBV7-2	TRBJ2-1	-	CASSLRPRHNEQFF	TGTGCCAGCAGCTTACGTCCTAGGCACAATGAGCAGTTCTTC
-	TRBV10-2	TRBJ1-1	-	CASKSALRDTEAFF	TGCGCCAGCAAGTCCGCCCTTAGGGACACTGAAGCTTTCTTT
-	TRBV19	TRBJ1-2	-	CASIGRNYGYTF	TGTGCCAGTATCGGGAGGAACTATGGCTACACCTTC
-	TRBV5-1	TRBJ2-3	TRBD1	CASSQGARIDTQYF	TGCGCCAGCAGCCAGGGGGCGAGGATAGATACGCAGTATTTT
few	TRBV6-2/TRBV6-3	TRBJ2-5	TRBD1	CASRRGTGAQETQYF	TGTGCCAGCAGACGGGGGACAGGCGCCCAAGAGACCCAGTACTTC
-	TRBV3-1	TRBJ2-5	-	CASSQTLPGTETQYF	TGTGCCAGCAGCCAAACTCTACCCGGGACGGAGACCCAGTACTTC
few	TRBV7-2	TRBJ1-2	TRBD1	CASSANRGYIYGYTF	TGTGCCAGCAGCGCGAACAGGGGCTACATCTATGGCTACACCTTC
-	TRBV29-1	TRBJ2-6	-	CSVVDSGANVLTF	TGCAGCGTGGTTGACTCTGGGGCCAACGTCCTGACTTTC
-	TRBV28	TRBJ2-1	-	CASTKGGEWDEQFF	TGTGCCAGCACCAAGGGGGGGGAGTGGGATGAGCAGTTCTTC
-	TRBV20-1	TRBJ2-5	TRBD2	CSAPTSGRETQYF	TGCAGTGCTCCAACTAGCGGGAGGGAGACCCAGTACTTC
few	TRBV5-5	TRBJ2-5	TRBD2	CASSLGLAGALETQYF	TGTGCCAGCAGCCTCGGACTAGCGGGAGCCTTAGAGACCCAGTACTTC
-	TRBV12-3/TRBV12-4	TRBJ1-1	TRBD1	CASSTQGINTEAFF	TGTGCCAGCAGTACACAGGGGATAAACACTGAAGCTTTCTTT
few	TRBV29-1	TRBJ2-2	-	CSAGNRGELFF	TGCAGCGCTGGGAACAGGGGGGAGCTGTTTTTT
few	TRBV12-3/TRBV12-4	TRBJ1-3	TRBD1	CASSLQGGRNTIYF	TGTGCCAGCAGTTTGCAAGGGGGCCGAAACACCATATATTTT
-	TRBV7-9	TRBJ2-1	TRBD1	CASSWDRGRNYNEQFF	TGTGCCAGCAGCTGGGACAGGGGCCGGAACTACAATGAGCAGTTCTTC
once	TRBV30	TRBJ1-1	-	CAWKTGMYTEAFF	TGTGCCTGGAAGACAGGAATGTACACTGAAGCTTTCTTT
few	TRBV13	TRBJ2-7	-	CASSETGQSSYEQYF	TGTGCCAGCAGCGAAACAGGCCAAAGTTCCTACGAGCAGTACTTC